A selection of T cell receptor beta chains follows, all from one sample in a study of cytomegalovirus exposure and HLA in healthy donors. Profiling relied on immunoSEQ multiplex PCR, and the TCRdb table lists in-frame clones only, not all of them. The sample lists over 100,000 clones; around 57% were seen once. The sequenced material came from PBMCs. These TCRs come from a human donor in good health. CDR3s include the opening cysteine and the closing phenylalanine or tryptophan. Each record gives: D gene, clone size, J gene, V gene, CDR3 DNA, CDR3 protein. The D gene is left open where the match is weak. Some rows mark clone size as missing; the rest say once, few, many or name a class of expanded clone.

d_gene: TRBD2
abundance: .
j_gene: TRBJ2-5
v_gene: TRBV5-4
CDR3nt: TGTGCCAGCAGCTCCCGACTAGCGGGGGTCCAAGAGACCCAGTACTTC
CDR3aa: CASSSRLAGVQETQYF

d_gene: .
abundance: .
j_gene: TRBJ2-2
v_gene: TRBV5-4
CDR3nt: TGTGCCAGCAGCTTGATCGGCGGAGCCGGGGAGCTGTTTTTT
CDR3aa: CASSLIGGAGELFF

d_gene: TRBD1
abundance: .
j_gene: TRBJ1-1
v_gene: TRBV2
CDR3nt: TGTGCCAGTCAGACAGGGGGCCCCACTGAAGCTTTCTTT
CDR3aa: CASQTGGPTEAFF

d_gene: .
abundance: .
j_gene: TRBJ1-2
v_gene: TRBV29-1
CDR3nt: TGCAGCGTTGTCGCACAGGGTGTCTACACCTTC
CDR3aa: CSVVAQGVYTF

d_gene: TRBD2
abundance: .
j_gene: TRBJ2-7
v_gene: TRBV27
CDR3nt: TGTGCCAGCAGTTGGACTAGCGGGGACTACGAGCAGTACTTC
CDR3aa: CASSWTSGDYEQYF

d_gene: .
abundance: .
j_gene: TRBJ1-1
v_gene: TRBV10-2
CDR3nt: TGCGCCAGCAGGTGGATGGCGGCCACTGAAGCTTTCTTT
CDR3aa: CASRWMAATEAFF

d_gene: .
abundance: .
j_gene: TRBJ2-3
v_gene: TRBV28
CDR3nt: TGTGCCACCCGGGGAGCTCTACGGGCTGATACGCAGTATTTT
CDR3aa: CATRGALRADTQYF

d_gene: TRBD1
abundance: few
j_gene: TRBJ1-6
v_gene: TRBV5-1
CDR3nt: TGCGCCAGCAGCCCCCGATCGACAGGGGATAATTCACCCCTCCACTTT
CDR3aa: CASSPRSTGDNSPLHF

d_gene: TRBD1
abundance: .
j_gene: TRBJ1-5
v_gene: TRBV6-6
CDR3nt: TGTGCCAGCCAAACAGGGGGCGGAGGGGGTCAGCCCCAGCATTTT
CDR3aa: CASQTGGGGGQPQHF

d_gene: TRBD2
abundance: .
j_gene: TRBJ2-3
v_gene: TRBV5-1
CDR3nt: TGCGCCAGCAGTCTGACTAGCGACAGCACAGATACGCAGTATTTT
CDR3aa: CASSLTSDSTDTQYF

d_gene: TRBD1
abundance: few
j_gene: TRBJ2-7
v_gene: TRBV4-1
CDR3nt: TGCGCCAGCAGCCAAGAAGGGACAGGGGTCGGCGAGCAGTACTTC
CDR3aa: CASSQEGTGVGEQYF

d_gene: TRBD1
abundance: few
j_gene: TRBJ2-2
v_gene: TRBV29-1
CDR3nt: TGCAGCGTTGCCGGGCAGGGGGCATCCGGGGAGCTGTTTTTT
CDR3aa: CSVAGQGASGELFF

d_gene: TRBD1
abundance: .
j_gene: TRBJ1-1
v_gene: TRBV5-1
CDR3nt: TGCGCCAGCAGCTCGTCCAATTTTCAGGGGGCGGCTAACACTGAAGCTTTCTTT
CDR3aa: CASSSSNFQGAANTEAFF

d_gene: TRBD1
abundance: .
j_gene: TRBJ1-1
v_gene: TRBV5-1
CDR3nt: TGCGCCAGTTTCGGGGACAGGGAGAACACTGAAGCTTTCTTT
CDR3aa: CASFGDRENTEAFF

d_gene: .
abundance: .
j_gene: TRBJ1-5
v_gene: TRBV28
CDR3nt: TGTGCCAGCAGTTTATCGCTCGGGACTAATCAGCCCCAGCATTTT
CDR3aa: CASSLSLGTNQPQHF

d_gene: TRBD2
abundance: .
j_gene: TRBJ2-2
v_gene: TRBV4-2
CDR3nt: TGTGCCAGCAGCTCCGGTGGGCTAGCGGGCGCGAACACCGGGGAGCTGTTTTTT
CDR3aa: CASSSGGLAGANTGELFF

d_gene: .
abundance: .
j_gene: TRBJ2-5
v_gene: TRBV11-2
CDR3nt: TGTGCCAGCAGCCGATCGGGGTTTTTTAGCGACACTCAAGAGACCCAGTACTTC
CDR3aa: CASSRSGFFSDTQETQYF

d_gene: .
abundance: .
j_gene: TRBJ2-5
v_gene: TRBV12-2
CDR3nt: TGTGCAAGTCGCTTAGCGATCGATAGCCAGACCCAGTACTTC
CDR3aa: CASRLAIDSQTQYF

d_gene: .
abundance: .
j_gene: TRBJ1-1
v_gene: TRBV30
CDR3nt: TGTGCCTGGAGTCCACGGAGCAACACTGAAGCTTTCTTT
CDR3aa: CAWSPRSNTEAFF

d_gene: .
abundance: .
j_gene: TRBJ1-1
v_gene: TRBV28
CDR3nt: TGTGCCAGCAGTTTATGGCAAGCCCCTCCGAACACTGAAGCTTTCTTT
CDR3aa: CASSLWQAPPNTEAFF

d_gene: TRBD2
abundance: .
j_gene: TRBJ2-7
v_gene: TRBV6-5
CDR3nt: TGTGCCAGCAGTTACTCAGCAGCGGGAGAGCAGTACTTC
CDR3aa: CASSYSAAGEQYF

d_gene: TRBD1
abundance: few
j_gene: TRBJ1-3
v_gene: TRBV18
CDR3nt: TGTGCCAGCTCCCGGACAGGGTGGGACTCTGGAAACACCATATATTTT
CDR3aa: CASSRTGWDSGNTIYF

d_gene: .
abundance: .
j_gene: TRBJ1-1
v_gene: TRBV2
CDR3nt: TGTGCCAGCAGGGAGGACAGTGTGAACACTGAAGCTTTCTTT
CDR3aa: CASREDSVNTEAFF

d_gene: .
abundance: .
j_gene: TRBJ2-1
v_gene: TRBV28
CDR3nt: TGTGCCAGCAGTTCCCCCGGGCTAGCCCATGAGCAGTTCTTC
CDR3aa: CASSSPGLAHEQFF

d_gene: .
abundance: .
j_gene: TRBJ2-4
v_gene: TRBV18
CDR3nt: TGTGCCAGCTCACCAGCCTCAGCGCCCAAAAACATTCAGTACTTC
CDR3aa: CASSPASAPKNIQYF

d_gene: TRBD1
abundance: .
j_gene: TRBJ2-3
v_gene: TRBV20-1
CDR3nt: TGCAGTGCAAAGACAGGGGATACGCAGTATTTT
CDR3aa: CSAKTGDTQYF

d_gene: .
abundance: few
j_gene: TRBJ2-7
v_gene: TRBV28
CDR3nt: TGTGCCAGCAGTTTCGGGTCCCCCTACGAGCAGTACTTC
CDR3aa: CASSFGSPYEQYF

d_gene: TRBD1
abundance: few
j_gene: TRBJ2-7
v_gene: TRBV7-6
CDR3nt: TGTGCCAGCAGCTTAGGACAGGGGGGGTACGAGCAGTACTTC
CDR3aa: CASSLGQGGYEQYF

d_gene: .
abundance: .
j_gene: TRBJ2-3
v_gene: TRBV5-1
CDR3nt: TGCGCCAGCAGCTCCGGGTCCACAGATACGCAGTATTTT
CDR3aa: CASSSGSTDTQYF

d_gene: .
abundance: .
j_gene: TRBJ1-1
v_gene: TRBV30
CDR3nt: TGTGCCTGGATCAGGAGGCCGGAGAACACTGAAGCTTTCTTT
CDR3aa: CAWIRRPENTEAFF

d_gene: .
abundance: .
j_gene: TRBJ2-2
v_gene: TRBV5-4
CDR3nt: TGTGCCAGCAGCCAGAACACCGGGGAGCTGTTTTTT
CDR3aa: CASSQNTGELFF

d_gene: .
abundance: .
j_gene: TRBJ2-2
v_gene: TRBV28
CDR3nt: TGTGCCAGCAGTCGGGGTAAATCCGGGGAGCTGTTTTTT
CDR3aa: CASSRGKSGELFF